This TCR beta chain is from a study of T-cell memory formation after mild COVID-19. TCRdb analysed the 5' RACE reads with MiXCR anew, one entry per CDR3 protein. The sample comprises 150,000 to 200,000 distinct CDR3 sequences, roughly 15% of which are singletons, and 13% to 15% rests with the top ten. CDR3 length: 14 residues. The V gene's germline CDR1 is KGHSH and CDR2 LQKENI. With 0 bases removed from V and 6 bases from J, the gap between germline ends came to 12 bases. This chain joins TRBV18 and TRBJ2-7, with a tentative D call TRBD2 (6 bases). The sequenced material came from PBMCs or a T cell subset sorted from them (not recorded which). This sequence was found in an adult woman who had mild COVID-19 (a few samples of this study predate the infection). Cell type and time point are not known. The chain's CDR3 is CASSPPPGRSEQYF. The CDR3 bases are TGTGCCAGCTCACCACCCCCGGGGAGGAGCGAGCAGTACTTC.